The T cell receptor (beta chain) under discussion was sequenced for a study of OX40 agonist ivuxolimab in advanced cancers. Study information: The mean age was about 57 years, ranging from about 23 to 85, with under 90% of participants male. Partial responses were recorded for three patients, including one with hepatocellular carcinoma and two with cutaneous melanoma.

Profiled with immunoSEQ multiplex PCR; TCRdb holds only in-frame clones, not every one. This table has more than 65,000 clones, 89% appearing once. Study-wide points: Near-lowest levels of clonal expansion characterized partial responders at 0.1-3.0 mg/kg. CD4+ and CD8+ T cells in blood underwent clonal expansion by week 6 at 0.1 to 3.0 mg/kg.

Comments on this clone: Its antigen remains unknown.

Trimming cost V 2 bases and J 2 bases, with 10 bases left between them. This CDR3 is 15 amino acids long. Germline loops: CDR1 MNHNS, CDR2 SASEGT. The specimen comprised CD4+ or CD8+ T cells sorted from blood, sampled in a trial of the OX40 agonist ivuxolimab. The chain recombines TRBV6-1 with TRBJ1-3; D is uncertain. The source is an adult with an advanced solid tumor such as melanoma, head and neck, liver or kidney cancer. CDR3 sequence reads: CASSEQINPGNTIYF. The CDR3 region has the DNA TGTGCCAGCAGTGAACAAATCAATCCTGGAAACACCATATATTTT.